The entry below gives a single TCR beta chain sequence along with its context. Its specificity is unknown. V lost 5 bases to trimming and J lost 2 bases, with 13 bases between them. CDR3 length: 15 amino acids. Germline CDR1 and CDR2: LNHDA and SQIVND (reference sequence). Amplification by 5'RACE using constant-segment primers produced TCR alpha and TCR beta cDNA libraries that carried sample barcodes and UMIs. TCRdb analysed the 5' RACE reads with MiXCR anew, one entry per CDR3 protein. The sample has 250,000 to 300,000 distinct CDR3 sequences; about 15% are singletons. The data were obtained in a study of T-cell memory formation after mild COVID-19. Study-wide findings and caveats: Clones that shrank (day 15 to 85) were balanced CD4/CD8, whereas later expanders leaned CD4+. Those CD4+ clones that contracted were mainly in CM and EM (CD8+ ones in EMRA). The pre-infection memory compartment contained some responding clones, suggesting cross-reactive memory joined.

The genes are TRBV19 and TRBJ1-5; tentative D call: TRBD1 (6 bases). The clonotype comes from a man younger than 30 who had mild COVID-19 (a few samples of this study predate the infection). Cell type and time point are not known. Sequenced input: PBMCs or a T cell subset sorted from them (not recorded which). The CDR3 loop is CASSGFRGRNQPQHF. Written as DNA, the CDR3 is TGTGCCAGTAGTGGGTTTCGGGGGCGCAATCAGCCCCAGCATTTT.